This TCR beta chain was recovered during a study of T cells in Graves' hyperthyroidism and ophthalmopathy. The V gene lost 5 bases and the J gene lost 7 bases, with 17 bases spanning the gap. The CDR3 length is 14 residues. Clinicians diagnosed patients from clinical symptoms, serum thyroxine and TRAb, thyroid ultrasound and orbital computed tomography. General study findings and limits: In the blood, most expanded thyroid clonotypes above 0.001 appeared as well.

Ten or more counts support this clonotype. Its specificity is not known. The investigators amplified TCR beta CDR3 regions from RNA transcripts. HTBI primers were employed in a first-round RT-PCR of the TCR CDR3. Each CDR3 protein gets one entry after TCRdb re-called the multiplex PCR reads with MiXCR. The sample lists approximately 690,000 distinct CDR3 sequences; 13% to 15% were seen once. The sequencing sample was made of blood. This TCR was recovered from a woman aged 50 to 65 with Graves' ophthalmopathy. The rearrangement uses TRBV12-3 or TRBV12-4 and TRBJ1-2; D perhaps matches TRBD1 (6 bases). This CDR3 reads CASSGETGARGYTF. The CDR3, as DNA: TGTGCCAGCAGTGGAGAGACAGGTGCTCGTGGCTACACCTTC.